The 25 T cell receptor beta chains reported below all come from one sample, sequenced in a study of blood T cell repertoires in COVID-19. The data were produced by immunoSEQ multiplex PCR, yet TCRdb's version contains in-frame clones alone and is incomplete. The data show 200,000 to 250,000 clones, around four fifths seen once. Sequences were obtained from peripheral blood. Every receptor here comes from a man younger than 45 with active or convalescent COVID-19.

This chain joins TRBV4-1 and TRBJ2-3, with TRBD2 matching over 9 bases. Germline CDR1 MGHRA, CDR2 YSYEKL. The CDR3 has 16 amino acids. J was trimmed by 2 bases and V by 4 bases; bases with no gene match: 7. The CDR3 DNA sequence: TGCGCCAGCAGCCCGGTGGCGGGGGGGACCACAGATACGCAGTATTTT. It translates to CASSPVAGGTTDTQYF.

The chain uses TRBV19 and TRBJ1-2, with D hard to call. V was trimmed by 5 bases and J by 3 bases, leaving 7 bases between them. CDR1 LNHDA and CDR2 SQIVND come from the germline V gene (reference sequence). The CDR3 sequence is 12 residues long. CDR3 amino acids: CASSYGDYGYTF. CDR3 nucleotides: TGTGCCAGTAGTTACGGAGACTATGGCTACACCTTC.

The rearrangement uses TRBV7-2 and TRBJ2-1; possible D gene TRBD1, 6 bases. The V end was cut by 5 bases, the J end by 7 bases, with 18 bases between. The germline gives CDR1 SGHTA, CDR2 FQGNSA. The CDR3 has 15 amino acids. The CDR3 region is CASSPSDLGTNEQFF. The CDR3 DNA reads as TGTGCCAGCAGCCCAAGCGACCTAGGGACAAATGAGCAGTTCTTC.

The genes are TRBV6-5 and TRBJ1-1; tentative D call: TRBD1 (5 bases). V lost 2 bases, J lost 1 base, and 11 bases lay in between. CDR1 and CDR2 from the germline V gene are MNHEY and SVGAGI. The CDR3 has 15 amino acids. The CDR3 DNA reads as TGTGCCAGCAGTTACCGCCTCACAGGGAACACTGAAGCTTTCTTT. This sequence encodes CASSYRLTGNTEAFF.

The chain carries TRBV6-2 or TRBV6-3 and TRBJ2-5, with D possibly matching TRBD2 (7 bases). The CDR3 has 15 residues. Trimming removed 2 bases at V and 4 bases at J, with 14 bases between. Germline assignment: CDR1 MNHEY and CDR2 SVGEGT. In nucleotides, the CDR3 is TGTGCCAGCAGTTACCCCGGACTAGGGGGAGAGACCCAGTACTTC. Amino acid sequence: CASSYPGLGGETQYF.

This clone was seen only a few times. V gene TRBV5-1 combines with J gene TRBJ2-3; D is unclear. CDR1 is SGHRS, CDR2 YFSETQ, per germline. Between the trimmed V and J ends, which lost 1 base and 6 bases, there was a span of 9 bases. This CDR3 has 13 amino acids. The chain's CDR3 is CASSLTELDTQYF. For the CDR3, the DNA is TGCGCCAGCAGCTTGACAGAGTTGGATACGCAGTATTTT.

The V call is TRBV7-2, the J call TRBJ2-7, with 15 nucleotides matching TRBD2. CDR1 and CDR2 from the germline V gene are SGHTA and FQGNSA. The CDR3 sequence is 16 residues long. The trim removed 5 bases at V and 5 bases at J, leaving 7 bases unmatched. The CDR3 DNA sequence: TGTGCCAGCAGCGTGGGACTAGCGGGGGGCTGGGACGAGCAGTACTTC. Translated: CASSVGLAGGWDEQYF.

A note on this clone: The junction shows a germline mismatch at one end, possibly a read error. The chain links TRBV18 to TRBJ2-1; 7 bases fit TRBD1. The CDR3 is 17 amino acids. Germline CDR1 is KGHSH and CDR2 is LQKENI. The CDR3 sequence: CASSPQPPGQLYNEQFF. The CDR3 region has the DNA TGTGCCAGCTCGCCACAACCTCCGGGACAGCTCTACAATGAGCAGTTCTTC. Based on the CDR3 plus reference TRBV18 and TRBJ2-1, the full variable domain is NAGVMQNPRHLVRRRGQEARLRCSPMKGHSHVYWYRQLPEEGLKFMVYLQKENIIDESGMPKERFSAEFPKEGPSILRIQQVVRGDSAAYFCASSPQPPGQLYNEQFFGPGTRLTVL.

The chain joins TRBV7-8 to TRBJ2-1; D is perhaps TRBD2 (5 bases). Germline V gene sequence: CDR1 SGHVS, CDR2 FQNEAQ. The CDR3 loop spans 16 amino acids. Trimming removed 5 bases from V and 1 base from J, with 15 bases in between. Here the CDR3 reads CASSELRGLSYNEQFF. The CDR3 coding sequence is TGTGCCAGCAGCGAACTACGAGGGTTATCCTACAATGAGCAGTTCTTC. The whole variable domain, filled in from reference TRBV7-8 and TRBJ2-1, reads GAGVSQSPRYKVAKRGQDVALRCDPISGHVSLFWYQQALGQGPEFLTYFQNEAQLDKSGLPSDRFFAERPEGSVSTLKIQRTQQEDSAVYLCASSELRGLSYNEQFFGPGTRLTVL.

A note on this clone: The sample holds other DNA sequences that translate to the same CDR3. The chain links TRBV10-3 to TRBJ1-2; D perhaps matches TRBD1 (5 bases). Trimming stripped 5 bases from V and 2 bases from J, with 6 bases between. The V gene's germline CDR1 is ENHRY and CDR2 SYGVKD. There are 12 residues in the CDR3. The CDR3 sequence: CAISQGNYGYTF. In DNA, the CDR3 is TGTGCCATCAGTCAGGGAAACTATGGCTACACCTTC.

This chain uses TRBV5-1 with TRBJ2-1, with 8 bases lining up with TRBD2. This CDR3 has 13 residues. V trimming: 7 bases; J trimming: 6 bases; junction bases outside the gene matches: 6. Germline CDR1 SGHRS, CDR2 YFSETQ. The CDR3 nucleotides read TGCGCCAGCGGACACGCGGGGGGCAATGAGCAGTTCTTC. Translation: CASGHAGGNEQFF.

This clone came up a few times. The CDR3 protein is CASSPRTGELRSYEQYF. The DNA for the CDR3 is TGTGCCAGCAGCCCCCGGACAGGGGAGCTTAGGTCCTACGAGCAGTACTTC. The rearrangement joins TRBV7-2 to TRBJ2-7; 9 nucleotides align to TRBD1. The germline V gene encodes CDR1 SGHTA and CDR2 FQGNSA. The V segment lost 5 bases and the J segment 1 base; nucleotides outside the gene matches: 12. The CDR3 runs to 17 residues.

The CDR3 DNA is TGTGCCAGCTCGGATAACGGGGGGCCCAATGAGCAGTTCTTC. Protein: CASSDNGGPNEQFF. V is TRBV18 and J is TRBJ2-1, with a tentative D call TRBD2 (7 bases). There are 14 residues in the CDR3. Deletions cut 6 bases from V and 6 bases from J, with 15 bases between. The V gene's germline CDR1 is KGHSH and CDR2 LQKENI.

This clone was observed a single time. V usage is TRBV7-9 and J usage is TRBJ2-5; TRBD1 aligns across 7 bases. V lost 5 bases, J lost 1 base, and 7 bases stayed unmatched. The CDR3 length is 15 residues. Germline CDR1 reads SEHNR; CDR2 reads FQNEAQ (reference sequence). In DNA, the CDR3 is TGTGCCAGCAGCCTAACAGGGGCAACCCAAGAGACCCAGTACTTC. Protein: CASSLTGATQETQYF.

This clone was observed a handful of times. The gene calls are TRBV2 and TRBJ2-3; 10 nucleotides line up with TRBD2. With V trimmed by 6 bases and J by 4 bases, 7 bases remained unmatched. The CDR3 totals 15 residues. Germline V lookup: CDR1 SNHLY, CDR2 FYNNEI. CDR3 sequence: CASRLSGRGADTQYF. The CDR3 nucleotides are TGTGCCAGCAGACTGAGCGGGAGGGGTGCAGATACGCAGTATTTT.

The chain recombines TRBV14 with TRBJ2-7; TRBD1 matches at 8 bases. The CDR3 runs 13 residues. Germline V gene sequence: CDR1 SGHDN, CDR2 FVKESK. After removal of 11 bases from V and 0 bases from J, the junction contained 6 bases not matched to a gene. CDR3 residues: CADRQGLSYEQYF. The DNA of the CDR3 is TGTGCCGATCGACAGGGGCTCTCCTACGAGCAGTACTTC.

V gene TRBV30 combines with J gene TRBJ1-2; 9 bases match TRBD1. Germline V gives CDR1 GTSNPN, CDR2 SVGIG (reference sequence). This CDR3 has 12 residues. J was trimmed by 8 bases and V by 5 bases; bases with no gene match: 6. The chain's CDR3 is CAWVGTGLGYTF. CDR3 nucleotide sequence: TGTGCCTGGGTCGGGACAGGGCTCGGCTACACCTTC.

The rearrangement uses TRBV27 and TRBJ2-6, with D unresolved. CDR3 length equals 14 residues. Trimming took 6 bases from V and 0 from J, leaving 6 bases between them. CDR1 MNHEY and CDR2 SMNVEV come from the germline V gene (reference sequence). The CDR3, as DNA: TGTGCCAGCAGGCGGAGCTCTGGGGCCAACGTCCTGACTTTC. The encoded protein is CASRRSSGANVLTF.

The gene calls are TRBV30 and TRBJ1-2, with 12 bases that match TRBD1. J gave up 6 bases and V 5 bases, and 7 bases lay outside the gene matches. This CDR3 comprises 14 residues. Germline lookup yields CDR1 GTSNPN and CDR2 SVGIG (reference sequence). CDR3 coding DNA: TGTGCCTGGGGCGGGGACAGGGGGCGGGATGGCTACACCTTC. This translates into CAWGGDRGRDGYTF.

In the case of this clone: This clone may be a read error of a much larger clone one base away. The rearrangement links TRBV12-3 or TRBV12-4 to TRBJ2-3; TRBD1 might be the D (5 bases). V shed 3 bases and J shed 1 base, with 5 bases lying between them. CDR3 length: 13 amino acids. In nucleotides, the CDR3 is TGTGCCAGCAGTTTGACAGGCACAGATACGCAGTATTTT. This gives the protein CASSLTGTDTQYF.

V is TRBV11-2 and J is TRBJ1-3; D gene unclear. The CDR3 is 14 residues long. CDR1 SGHAT and CDR2 FQNNGV come from the germline V gene. Trimming pared 5 bases from V and 4 bases from J, leaving 12 bases between. CDR3 amino acids: CASSLSHGGNTIYF. The CDR3 nucleotides are TGTGCCAGCAGCCTCAGTCACGGGGGAAACACCATATATTTT.

This chain joins TRBV5-1 and TRBJ1-1; D gene uncertain. The CDR3 is 13 residues long. The V end lost 2 bases, the J end lost 1 base, and 6 bases lay between the germline ends. Germline CDR1 is SGHRS and CDR2 is YFSETQ. As DNA, the CDR3 is TGCGCCAGCAGCTTACAGCCGAACACTGAAGCTTTCTTT. This translates into CASSLQPNTEAFF.

V gene TRBV4-1 combines with J gene TRBJ2-5; D gene uncertain. CDR1 and CDR2 (germline): MGHRA, YSYEKL. V was shortened by 1 base and J by 5 bases, with 14 bases between the two germline ends. This CDR3 has 15 amino acids. CDR3 sequence: CASSQGGASTETQYF. CDR3 sequence (DNA): TGCGCCAGCAGCCAAGGTGGAGCGTCTACGGAGACCCAGTACTTC.

The CDR3 sequence is CASSLAGDYRRYNEQFF. CDR3 in DNA: TGTGCCAGCAGCTTGGCCGGAGACTACCGAAGGTACAATGAGCAGTTCTTC. The rearrangement joins TRBV5-6 to TRBJ2-1, with D possibly being TRBD2 (5 bases). From germline, CDR1 is SGHDT and CDR2 YYEEEE. This CDR3 has 17 residues. The V end was cut by 0 bases, the J end by 4 bases, with 17 bases between.

The chain combines TRBV30 with TRBJ1-5, with 8 bases identical to TRBD1. The germline V gene has CDR1 GTSNPN and CDR2 SVGIG (reference sequence). The CDR3 covers 13 residues. The V and J ends lost 2 bases and 4 bases, in that order; junction bases with no gene match: 1. The CDR3 coding sequence is TGTGCCTGGAGTCGACAGGGGAATCAGCCCCAGCATTTT. Its protein product is CAWSRQGNQPQHF.